The subject of this entry is one T cell receptor beta chain. This clone was picked up one time. What antigen it recognizes has not been identified. There are no base qualities to consult, and no much larger clone falls within one base. The data originate from a study of graft-versus-host responses after intestinal transplantation (dated by TCRdb to about 2021). Concerning the study at large: Recipients received multivisceral, liver-intestinal, or isolated intestinal transplants. Bulk TCR-beta CDR3 sequencing was used to track graft-versus-host and host-versus-graft alloreactive T cell clones in the graft, circulation and bone marrow after intestinal transplantation. Instead of going to the commercial service, samples from a few later patients were sequenced in-house on an Illumina MiSeq and processed with MiXCR. Of the roughly 24 intestinal transplant recipients enrolled in the cohort, one of whom was a retransplant, 3 patients without pretransplant specimens were excluded. All recipients received anti-thymocyte globulin induction followed by maintenance tacrolimus and steroids for approximately 3 years. Alloreactive clones were identified by sequencing pre-transplant mixed lymphocyte reaction products and comparing these products with unstimulated pre-transplant donor and recipient T cells. Donor T cell macrochimerism was defined as a peak of at least 4% donor T cells among recipient peripheral blood mononuclear cells.

In the paper's terms, the time point label means: cells obtained before transplantation from donor or recipient. CD3+CD4+ and CD3+CD8+ populations were FACS-sorted from unstimulated pre-transplant donor and recipient cells taken from spleen or lymph nodes. Library preparation was by the immunoSEQ multiplex PCR assay. For most patients, genomic DNA was isolated with the Qiagen DNeasy Blood and Tissue Kit and shipped frozen to Adaptive Biotechnologies for TCR sequencing. Adaptive Biotechnologies carried out high-throughput TCR-beta CDR3 sequencing of genomic DNA for most patients. In the original analysis: TCR sequencing data were retrieved from Adaptive's ImmunoSEQ software for around 18 patients, whereas a few other patients were processed with MiXCR and VDJtools. To correct CD4 versus CD8 sorting errors, any sequence found in both subsets at a frequency ratio below 5:1 was removed. CDR3 nucleotide sequences shared by donor and recipient were removed because the origin of these sequences could not be assigned. To be classed as alloreactive, a clone needed at least 2-fold expansion over unstimulated cells and a minimum CFSE-low frequency of 0.002% (template counts) or 0.001% (read counts). Clones were considered mappable if detected in sequenced pre-transplant spleen, lymph node, or MLR CFSE-low populations of the donor or recipient. Cumulative frequency of alloreactive clones was calculated as a percentage of all sequences weighted by copy number. This is the immuneACCESS table as TCRdb keeps it, with only in-frame sequences that have V and J called. A part of the clones is gone; compared with another copy, unresolved V genes explain less than half, and the rest is unexplained. The DNA gave D and trimming, while V, J and clone size come from that table. Within this sample are more than 85,000 clones, with approximately 90% of them counted one time only. The top ten clones comprise about 0.073% of the sample.

Study-wide conclusions, independent of this receptor: In patients with donor T cell macrochimerism, the allografts had high GvH to HvG T cell clonal ratios. Early after transplant, peak levels of circulating GvH clones were associated with declines in HvG clones. GvH clones were found in recipient bone marrow, and some of the GvH clones appeared earlier in ileal mucosa or blood, which is consistent with an intestinal mucosal origin. The relatively low number and heterogeneity of intestinal transplant patients limited the conclusions.

The germline V gene provides CDR1 SGHAT and CDR2 FQNNGV. Trimming costs V 3 bases and J 0 bases, and their ends lie 18 bases apart. The CDR3 runs 17 amino acids, cysteine and phenylalanine included. The DNA shown is the 51-base CDR3, in frame from base 1. This receptor was taken from a human donor who was the organ donor for an intestinal transplant. Here the chain combines TRBV11-2 and TRBJ2-7; TRBD1 is possibly the D segment (6 matching bases). This material consisted of unstimulated CD8+ T cells sorted from spleen or lymph node cells, taken before transplant. The CDR3 protein is CASSFFVQGPFSYEQYF. Here is the DNA: TGTGCCAGCAGCTTTTTTGTTCAGGGGCCCTTCTCCTACGAGCAGTACTTC.